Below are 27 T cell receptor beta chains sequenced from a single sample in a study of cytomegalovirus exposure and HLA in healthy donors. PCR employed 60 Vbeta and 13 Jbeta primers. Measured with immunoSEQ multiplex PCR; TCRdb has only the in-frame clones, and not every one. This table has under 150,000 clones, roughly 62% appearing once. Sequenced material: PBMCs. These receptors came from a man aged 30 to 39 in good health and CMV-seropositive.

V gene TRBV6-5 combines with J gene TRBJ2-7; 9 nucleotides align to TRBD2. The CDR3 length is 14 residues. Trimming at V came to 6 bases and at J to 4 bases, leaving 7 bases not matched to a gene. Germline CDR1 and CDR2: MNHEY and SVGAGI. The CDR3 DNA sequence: TGTGCCAGCAGCATACTAGCGGGCTCATACGAGCAGTACTTC. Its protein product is CASSILAGSYEQYF.

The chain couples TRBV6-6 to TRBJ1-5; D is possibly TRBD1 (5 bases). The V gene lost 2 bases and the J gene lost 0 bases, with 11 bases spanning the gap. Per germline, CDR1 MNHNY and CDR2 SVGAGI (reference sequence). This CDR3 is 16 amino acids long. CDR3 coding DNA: TGTGCCAGCAGTTACCCAGGGCTGAATAGCAATCAGCCCCAGCATTTT. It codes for CASSYPGLNSNQPQHF.

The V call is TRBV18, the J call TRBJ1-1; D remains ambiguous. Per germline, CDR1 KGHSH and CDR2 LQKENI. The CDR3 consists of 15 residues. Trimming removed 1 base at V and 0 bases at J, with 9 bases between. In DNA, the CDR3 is TGTGCCAGCTCACCACTAGACAACATGAACACTGAAGCTTTCTTT. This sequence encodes CASSPLDNMNTEAFF.

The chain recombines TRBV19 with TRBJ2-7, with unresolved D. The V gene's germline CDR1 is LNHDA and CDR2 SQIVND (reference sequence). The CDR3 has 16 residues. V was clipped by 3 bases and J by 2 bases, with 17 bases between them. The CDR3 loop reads CASSMSLSRFTYEQYF. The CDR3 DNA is TGTGCCAGTAGTATGTCTCTTTCGAGGTTTACCTACGAGCAGTACTTC. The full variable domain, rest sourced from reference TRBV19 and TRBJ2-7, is DGGITQSPKYLFRKEGQNVTLSCEQNLNHDAMYWYRQDPGQGLRLIYYSQIVNDFQKGDIAEGYSVSREKKESFPLTVTSAQKNPTAFYLCASSMSLSRFTYEQYFGPGTRLTVT.

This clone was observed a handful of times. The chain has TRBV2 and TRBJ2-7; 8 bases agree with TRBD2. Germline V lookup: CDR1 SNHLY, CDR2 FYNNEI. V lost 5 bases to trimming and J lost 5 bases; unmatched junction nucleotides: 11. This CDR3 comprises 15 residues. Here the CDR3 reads CASSSAGTSDDEQYF. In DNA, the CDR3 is TGTGCCAGCAGTTCCGCCGGGACTAGTGACGACGAGCAGTACTTC.

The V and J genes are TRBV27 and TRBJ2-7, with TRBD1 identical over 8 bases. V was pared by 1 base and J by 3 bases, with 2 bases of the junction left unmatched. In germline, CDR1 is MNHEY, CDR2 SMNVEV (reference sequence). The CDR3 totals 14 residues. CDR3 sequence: CASSLWDRNYEQYF. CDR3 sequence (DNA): TGTGCCAGCAGTTTATGGGACAGGAACTACGAGCAGTACTTC.

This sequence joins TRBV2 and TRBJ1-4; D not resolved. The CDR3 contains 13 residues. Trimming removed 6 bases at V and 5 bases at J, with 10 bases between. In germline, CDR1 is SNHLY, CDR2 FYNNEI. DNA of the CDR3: TGTGCCAGCAGACTCGATCGGAATGAAAAACTGTTTTTT. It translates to CASRLDRNEKLFF.

The CDR3 DNA reads as TGCAGCGTTGAAATCAGGATATCTAACAATCAGCCCCAGCATTTT. This translates into CSVEIRISNNQPQHF. This sequence joins TRBV29-1 and TRBJ1-5; D not resolved. CDR1 is SQVTM and CDR2 is ANQGSEA in the germline V gene. V dropped 2 bases and J dropped 3 bases, with 14 bases sitting between them. This CDR3 has 15 residues.

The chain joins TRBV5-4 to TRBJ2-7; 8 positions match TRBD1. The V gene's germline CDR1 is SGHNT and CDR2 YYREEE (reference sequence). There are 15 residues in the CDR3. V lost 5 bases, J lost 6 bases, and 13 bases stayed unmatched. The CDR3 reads CASSPSGTGYLEQYF. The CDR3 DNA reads TGTGCCAGCAGTCCCTCCGGGACAGGTTACCTCGAGCAGTACTTC.

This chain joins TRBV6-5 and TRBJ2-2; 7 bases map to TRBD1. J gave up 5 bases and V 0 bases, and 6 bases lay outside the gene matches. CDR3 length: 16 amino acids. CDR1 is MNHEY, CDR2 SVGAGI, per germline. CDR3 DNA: TGTGCCAGCAGTTACTCCACAGGGGATCTAACCGGGGAGCTGTTTTTT. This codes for CASSYSTGDLTGELFF.

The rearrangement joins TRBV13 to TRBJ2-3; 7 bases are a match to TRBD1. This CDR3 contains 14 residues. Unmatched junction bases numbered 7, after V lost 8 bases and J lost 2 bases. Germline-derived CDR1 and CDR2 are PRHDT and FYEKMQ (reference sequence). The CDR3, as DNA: TGTGCCAGCGGCACAGGGGAATCCACAGATACGCAGTATTTT. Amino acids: CASGTGESTDTQYF.

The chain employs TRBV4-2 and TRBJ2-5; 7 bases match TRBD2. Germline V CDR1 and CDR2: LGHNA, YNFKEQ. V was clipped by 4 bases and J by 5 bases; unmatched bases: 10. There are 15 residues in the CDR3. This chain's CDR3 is CASSRQGAGVETQYF. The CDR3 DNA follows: TGTGCCAGCAGCCGCCAAGGGGCGGGAGTGGAGACCCAGTACTTC.

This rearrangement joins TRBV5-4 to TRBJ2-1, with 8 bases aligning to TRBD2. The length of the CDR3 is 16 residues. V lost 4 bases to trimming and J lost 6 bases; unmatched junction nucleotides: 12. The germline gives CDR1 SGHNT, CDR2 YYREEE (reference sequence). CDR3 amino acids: CASSPGSGRARNEQFF. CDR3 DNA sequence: TGTGCCAGCAGCCCCGGGAGCGGGAGAGCGCGCAATGAGCAGTTCTTC.

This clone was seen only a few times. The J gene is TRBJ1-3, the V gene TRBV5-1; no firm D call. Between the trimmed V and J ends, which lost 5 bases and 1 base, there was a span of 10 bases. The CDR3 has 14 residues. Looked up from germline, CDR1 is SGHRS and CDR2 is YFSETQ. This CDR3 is CASSSRDSGNTIYF. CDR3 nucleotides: TGCGCCAGCAGTTCGAGGGATTCTGGAAACACCATATATTTT. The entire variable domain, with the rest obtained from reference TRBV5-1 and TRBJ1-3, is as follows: KAGVTQTPRYLIKTRGQQVTLSCSPISGHRSVSWYQQTPGQGLQFLFEYFSETQRNKGNFPGRFSGRQFSNSRSEMNVSTLELGDSALYLCASSSRDSGNTIYFGEGSWLTVV.

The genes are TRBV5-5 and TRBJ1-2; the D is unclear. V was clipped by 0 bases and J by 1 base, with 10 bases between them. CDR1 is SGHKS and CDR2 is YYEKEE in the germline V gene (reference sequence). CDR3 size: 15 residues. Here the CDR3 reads CASSLVLLINYGYTF. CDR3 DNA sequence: TGTGCCAGCAGCTTGGTCCTATTGATTAACTATGGCTACACCTTC.

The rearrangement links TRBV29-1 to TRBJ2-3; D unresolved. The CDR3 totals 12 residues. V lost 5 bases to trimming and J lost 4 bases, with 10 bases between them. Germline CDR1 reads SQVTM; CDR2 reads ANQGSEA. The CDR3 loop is CSVRGWADTQYF. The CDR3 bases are TGCAGCGTTCGAGGTTGGGCAGATACGCAGTATTTT.

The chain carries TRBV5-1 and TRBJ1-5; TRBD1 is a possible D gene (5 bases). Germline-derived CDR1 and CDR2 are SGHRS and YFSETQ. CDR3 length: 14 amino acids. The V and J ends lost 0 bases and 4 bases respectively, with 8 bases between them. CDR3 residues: CASSLEGLNQPQHF. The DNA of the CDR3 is TGCGCCAGCAGCTTGGAGGGGCTAAATCAGCCCCAGCATTTT.

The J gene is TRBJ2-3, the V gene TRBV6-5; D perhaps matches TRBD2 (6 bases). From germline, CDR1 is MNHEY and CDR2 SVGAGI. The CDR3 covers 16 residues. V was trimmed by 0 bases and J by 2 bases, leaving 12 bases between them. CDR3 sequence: CASSYSKGGNTDTQYF. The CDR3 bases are TGTGCCAGCAGTTACTCCAAGGGCGGGAACACAGATACGCAGTATTTT.

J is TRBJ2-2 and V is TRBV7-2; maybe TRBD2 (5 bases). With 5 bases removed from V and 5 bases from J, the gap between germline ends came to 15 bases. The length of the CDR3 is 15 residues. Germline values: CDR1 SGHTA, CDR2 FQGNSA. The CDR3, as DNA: TGTGCCAGCAGCCGTAGCGCTACAAGGACCGGGGAGCTGTTTTTT. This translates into CASSRSATRTGELFF.

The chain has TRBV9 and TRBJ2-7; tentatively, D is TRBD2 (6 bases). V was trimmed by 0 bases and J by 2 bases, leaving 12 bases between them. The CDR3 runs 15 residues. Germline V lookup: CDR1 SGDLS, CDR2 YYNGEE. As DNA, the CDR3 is TGTGCCAGCAGCGTAGCCCCGGGGGTCCCCTACGAGCAGTACTTC. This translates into CASSVAPGVPYEQYF.

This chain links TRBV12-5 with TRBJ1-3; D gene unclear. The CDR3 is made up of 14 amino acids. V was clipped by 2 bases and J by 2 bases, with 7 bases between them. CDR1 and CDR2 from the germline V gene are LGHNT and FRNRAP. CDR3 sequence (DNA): TGTGCTAGTGGTTTGATCGCAGCTGGAAACACCATATATTTT. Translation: CASGLIAAGNTIYF.

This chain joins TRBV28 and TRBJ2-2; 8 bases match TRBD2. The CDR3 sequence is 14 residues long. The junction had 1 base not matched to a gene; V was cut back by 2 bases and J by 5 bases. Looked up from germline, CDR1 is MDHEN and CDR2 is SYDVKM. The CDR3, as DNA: TGTGCCAGCAGTTTAGCGGGAGGTACCGGGGAGCTGTTTTTT. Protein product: CASSLAGGTGELFF.

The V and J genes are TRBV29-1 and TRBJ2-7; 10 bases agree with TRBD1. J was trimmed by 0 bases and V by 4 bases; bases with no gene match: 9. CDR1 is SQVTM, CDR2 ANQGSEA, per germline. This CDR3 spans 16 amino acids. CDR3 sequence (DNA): TGCAGCGTTGTCCCGGGACAGGGGCGAAGCTCCTACGAGCAGTACTTC. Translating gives CSVVPGQGRSSYEQYF.

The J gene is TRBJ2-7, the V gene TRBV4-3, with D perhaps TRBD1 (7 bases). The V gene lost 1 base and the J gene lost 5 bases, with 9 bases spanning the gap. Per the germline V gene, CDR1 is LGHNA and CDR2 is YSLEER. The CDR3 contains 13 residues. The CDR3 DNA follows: TGCGCCAGCAGCCAAGGGAGGGGGCACGAGCAGTACTTC. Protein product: CASSQGRGHEQYF.

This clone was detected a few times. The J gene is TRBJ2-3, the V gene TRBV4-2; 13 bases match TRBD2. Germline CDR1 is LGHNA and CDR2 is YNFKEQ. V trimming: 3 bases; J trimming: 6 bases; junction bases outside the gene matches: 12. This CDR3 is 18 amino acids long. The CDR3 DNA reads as TGTGCCAGCAGCCAGCGATCCGGGACTAGCGGGACGTCCGATACGCAGTATTTT. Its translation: CASSQRSGTSGTSDTQYF.

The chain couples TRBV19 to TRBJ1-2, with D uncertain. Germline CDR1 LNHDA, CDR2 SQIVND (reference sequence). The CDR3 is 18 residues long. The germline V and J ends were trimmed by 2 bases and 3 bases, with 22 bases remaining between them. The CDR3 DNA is TGTGCCAGTAGTATACTCCAGGATGCCCTCCCCTTCGACTATGGCTACACCTTC. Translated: CASSILQDALPFDYGYTF.

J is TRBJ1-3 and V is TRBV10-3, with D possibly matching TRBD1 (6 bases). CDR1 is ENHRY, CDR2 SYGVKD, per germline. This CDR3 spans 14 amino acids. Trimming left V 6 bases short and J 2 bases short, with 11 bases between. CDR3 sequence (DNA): TGTGCCATCAGGATTACAGGGACTGGAAACACCATATATTTT. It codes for CAIRITGTGNTIYF.